Reported below is one TCR beta chain. Antigen unknown. These data come from a study of cytomegalovirus exposure and HLA in healthy donors. Findings and caveats of the study: Rarity marked most TCR sequences, yet some public TCRs occurred in many donors. One later analysis reportedly identified an Asian-associated ancestry cluster that showed fewer N-insertions than the approximately 700-donor mean.

V trimming: 6 bases; J trimming: 1 base; junction bases outside the gene matches: 6. The CDR3 loop spans 16 amino acids. The germline gives CDR1 WSHSY, CDR2 SAAADI. The PCR contained 60 Vbeta and 13 Jbeta primers. Libraries were prepared by immunoSEQ multiplex PCR; TCRdb keeps only in-frame clonotypes and omits some of them. Of 160,000 or so clones in the sample, more than 65% were seen once. The chain is built from TRBV10-2 and TRBJ2-2; 9 nucleotides agree with TRBD2. Sequenced input: PBMCs. The origin of this receptor is a woman aged 45-59 years in good health and CMV-seronegative. The CDR3 region is CASSQTSGKNTGELFF. CDR3 nucleotide sequence: TGCGCCAGCAGCCAGACTAGCGGAAAGAACACCGGGGAGCTGTTTTTT.